The following is a T cell receptor beta chain sequence with its context. Its antigen is as yet unknown. This CDR3 has 13 amino acids. V lost 7 bases and J lost 5; bases outside the gene matches: 7. The sample originates from a study of response to subunit inactivated influenza vaccine. Findings of the study overall: There was a suggestion from the authors that each seasonal influenza vaccination recruits few new T cells.

TCRdb re-called the RT-PCR reads through MiXCR, storing one row per CDR3 protein. Of about 520,000 distinct CDR3 sequences in the sample, 25% were seen once. The chain employs TRBV12-3 or TRBV12-4 and TRBJ2-5; TRBD1 matches at 7 bases. The TCR sequence derives from a man aged 45-60 years who received an inactivated influenza vaccine. The sample in question was CD4+ T cells sorted from PBMCs, obtained roughly 5 days after vaccination. This CDR3 is CASTKGASETQYF. In DNA form, the CDR3 reads TGTGCCAGCACCAAGGGGGCCTCGGAGACCCAGTACTTC.